This TCR beta chain was captured in a study of blood T cell repertoires in COVID-19. The wider study: PBMCs, B-cell-depleted T cells, or T cells were the source of the cDNA or gDNA that made up the material.

This table comes from immunoSEQ multiplex PCR, and its TCRdb copy is limited to in-frame clones, with some not included. The table shows about 120,000 clones, with about 90% occurring only once. Germline CDR1 SGHNT, CDR2 YENEEA. V shed 5 bases and J 3 bases; nucleotides not matched to a gene: 11. This CDR3 contains 17 residues. V and J are TRBV11-3 and TRBJ2-3; 10 bases align to TRBD2. The receptor's source is a woman aged 70-85 years with acute or convalescent COVID-19. The material sequenced was peripheral blood. CDR3 in DNA: TGTGCCAGCAGCCCCTCCCCCACTAGCGGGGTGACAGATACGCAGTATTTT. Its translation is CASSPSPTSGVTDTQYF.